The 20 T cell receptor beta chains listed next were all sequenced from one sample in a study of early T cells in non-severe SARS-CoV-2 infection. TCRdb passed the 5' RACE reads through MiXCR, listing each CDR3 protein once. The table lists roughly 35,000 distinct CDR3 sequences, approximately 9.2% of them singletons. The sequencing input was whole blood. These receptors originate from an adult who was a healthcare worker with PCR-confirmed SARS-CoV-2 infection or an uninfected control (not recorded which).

The table lists this clonotype with many counts. V gene TRBV5-4 combines with J gene TRBJ1-6; D is perhaps TRBD1 (5 bases). V dropped 3 bases and J dropped 7 bases, with 11 bases sitting between them. The CDR3 loop spans 14 amino acids. CDR1 is SGHNT and CDR2 is YYREEE in the germline V gene (reference sequence). For the CDR3, the DNA is TGTGCCAGCAGCTCAGAAGGGGCGAATTCACCCCTCCACTTT. Translated: CASSSEGANSPLHF. Full variable domain (outside the CDR3, taken from reference TRBV5-4 and TRBJ1-6): ETGVTQSPTHLIKTRGQQVTLRCSSQSGHNTVSWYQQALGQGPQFIFQYYREEENGRGNFPPRFSGLQFPNYSSELNVNALELDDSALYLCASSSEGANSPLHFGNGTRLTVT.

This clonotype was recorded at least ten times. The chain employs TRBV21-1 and TRBJ1-2; TRBD1, the table's D call, lacks a check against the DNA. TRBV21-1 is a known pseudogene. This CDR3 region has 16 residues. The CDR3 sequence is CASSKGVADRYYGYTF. The CDR3 DNA follows: TGTGCCAGCAGCAAAGGGGTCGCAGACAGATACTATGGCTACACCTTC.

This clonotype was seen many times. J is TRBJ1-6 and V is TRBV7-2; D may be TRBD1 (6 bases). The CDR3 totals 15 residues. V was clipped by 3 bases and J by 10 bases, with 16 bases between them. Germline assignment: CDR1 SGHTA and CDR2 FQGNSA. In DNA, the CDR3 is TGTGCCAGCAGCTTCGTTCGCAGGGGATCCTCACCCCTCCACTTT. As protein: CASSFVRRGSSPLHF.

This clonotype occurred many times. V and J are TRBV30 and TRBJ1-2; D not resolved. The V gene lost 0 bases and the J gene lost 6 bases, with 14 bases spanning the gap. The germline gives CDR1 GTSNPN, CDR2 SVGIG (reference sequence). CDR3 size: 14 residues. Here the CDR3 reads CAWSVRAGINGYTF. The CDR3 region has the DNA TGTGCCTGGAGTGTACGGGCAGGCATCAATGGCTACACCTTC.

CDR3 nucleotides: TGTGCCAGCAGATCCAGCGGGGGGGCCTGGAATGAGCAGTTCTTC. Its translation is CASRSSGGAWNEQFF. The chain is built from TRBV11-1 and TRBJ2-1, with 10 bases identical to TRBD2. The V gene end was trimmed by 6 bases and the J gene end by 7 bases; junction bases not matched to a gene: 9. The germline gives CDR1 SGHAT, CDR2 FQDESV (reference sequence). This CDR3 comprises 15 residues. The whole variable domain, filled in from reference TRBV11-1 and TRBJ2-1, reads EAEVAQSPRYKITEKSQAVAFWCDPISGHATLYWYRQILGQGPELLVQFQDESVVDDSQLPKDRFSAERLKGVDSTLKIQPAELGDSAMYLCASRSSGGAWNEQFFGPGTRLTVL.

This clonotype came up a few times. This chain joins TRBV6-6 and TRBJ2-1; TRBD2 matches 13 bases. Germline lookup yields CDR1 MNHNY and CDR2 SVGAGI (reference sequence). The CDR3 totals 16 residues. V gave up 5 bases and J gave up 4 bases; unmatched junction bases: 5. CDR3 sequence reads: CASSQVGLAGYNEQFF. The CDR3 DNA reads TGTGCCAGCAGTCAAGTGGGACTAGCGGGATACAATGAGCAGTTCTTC.

There are many counts of this clonotype. The gene calls are TRBV20-1 and TRBJ2-7; D ambiguous. CDR3 length: 13 amino acids. V lost 5 bases, J lost 0 bases, and 11 bases lay in between. Germline CDR1 is DFQATT and CDR2 is SNEGSKA (reference sequence). The CDR3, as DNA: TGCAGTGCTTCTTGGCCTTCCTCCTACGAGCAGTACTTC. Translation gives CSASWPSSYEQYF.

In its sample, this clonotype was seen a few times. The chain's CDR3 is CASSPSGVGNTIYF. The CDR3 nucleotides are TGTGCCAGCAGCCCCTCAGGGGTTGGAAACACCATATATTTT. V gene TRBV12-3 or TRBV12-4 combines with J gene TRBJ1-3; D is possibly TRBD1 (6 bases). The CDR3 covers 14 residues. Trimming shortened V by 6 bases and J by 3 bases, and 12 bases separated the two germline ends.

This clonotype was observed many times. The chain employs TRBV2 and TRBJ2-1; 11 bases map to TRBD2. Looked up from germline, CDR1 is SNHLY and CDR2 is FYNNEI. The V gene end was trimmed by 4 bases and the J gene end by 10 bases; junction bases not matched to a gene: 9. The CDR3 contains 15 residues. CDR3: CASSVAGGPFREQFF. The CDR3 region has the DNA TGTGCCAGCAGTGTAGCGGGGGGGCCGTTTAGAGAGCAGTTCTTC.

Judged by abundance, this clonotype is medium-sized. The rearrangement joins TRBV10-3 to TRBJ2-5; 7 positions match TRBD2. Trimming at V came to 0 bases and at J to 7 bases, leaving 5 bases not matched to a gene. Per the germline V gene, CDR1 is ENHRY and CDR2 is SYGVKD. The CDR3 has 14 residues. The CDR3: CAISESSSGGTQYF. The CDR3 DNA reads TGTGCCATCAGTGAGTCGTCTAGCGGAGGGACCCAGTACTTC.

At least ten counts were recorded for this clonotype. This chain joins TRBV12-3 or TRBV12-4 and TRBJ1-6; no firm D call. The CDR3 has 14 residues. V lost 6 bases and J lost 7, with 13 bases in between. The CDR3 is CASRSTQQNSPLHF. CDR3 sequence (DNA): TGTGCCAGCAGGTCCACACAGCAGAATTCACCCCTCCACTTT.

The chain recombines TRBV5-1 with TRBJ1-1; D not resolved. The CDR3 sequence is 14 residues long. V was pared by 4 bases and J by 11 bases, with 21 bases between. Germline lookup yields CDR1 SGHRS and CDR2 YFSETQ. The DNA for the CDR3 is TGCGCCAGCAGCGTTCAGAGGAAAGGGTTGGGTGCTTTCTTT. Its translation: CASSVQRKGLGAFF.

A word on this clonotype: A read error is possible here, since a much larger clone lies one base away. The J gene is TRBJ1-5, the V gene TRBV10-3; D ambiguous. In germline, CDR1 is ENHRY, CDR2 SYGVKD. This CDR3 comprises 16 residues. V gave up 3 bases and J gave up 9 bases, with 21 bases separating them. CDR3: CAISDSRTDIYRPQHF. The CDR3 nucleotides are TGTGCCATCAGTGACAGCAGAACAGATATTTATCGGCCCCAGCATTTT.

This chain uses TRBV18 with TRBJ1-2; D is perhaps TRBD1 (6 bases). The CDR3 has 16 amino acids. The V gene's germline CDR1 is KGHSH and CDR2 LQKENI. V dropped 6 bases and J dropped 5 bases, with 22 bases sitting between them. CDR3 residues: CASSLPGGREGYGYTF. In DNA form, the CDR3 reads TGTGCCAGCTCTCTGCCTGGGGGGCGCGAGGGGTATGGCTACACCTTC.

The chain combines TRBV12-3 or TRBV12-4 with TRBJ1-5; D call uncertain. CDR3 length: 15 amino acids. V was clipped by 5 bases and J by 5 bases, with 16 bases between them. CDR3 region: CASSPRFGNDQPQHF. The CDR3, as DNA: TGTGCCAGCAGTCCCCGTTTCGGGAACGATCAGCCCCAGCATTTT.

J is TRBJ2-3 and V is TRBV5-6; D unclear. Germline V gene sequence: CDR1 SGHDT, CDR2 YYEEEE. This CDR3 contains 13 residues. Between the trimmed V and J ends, which lost 3 bases and 6 bases, there was a span of 11 bases. CDR3 DNA: TGTGCCAGCAGCTCCTCGAATTCCGATACGCAGTATTTT. Its translation is CASSSSNSDTQYF.

At least ten counts were recorded for this clonotype. V is TRBV10-3 and J is TRBJ1-1; 7 nucleotides line up with TRBD1. CDR1 and CDR2 from the germline V gene are ENHRY and SYGVKD. The CDR3 is made up of 13 amino acids. V was pared by 8 bases and J by 0 bases, with 3 bases of the junction left unmatched. The CDR3 reads CAIGQEMNTEAFF. In DNA form, the CDR3 reads TGTGCCATCGGACAGGAGATGAACACTGAAGCTTTCTTT.

This clonotype was seen repeatedly, ten times or more. V usage is TRBV6-5 and J usage is TRBJ1-1; 10 nucleotides agree with TRBD1. There are 15 residues in the CDR3. Germline V CDR1 and CDR2: MNHEY, SVGAGI. Trimming at V came to 4 bases and at J to 10 bases, leaving 12 bases not matched to a gene. The CDR3 is CASSSPGQGTLGAFF. Here the CDR3 DNA reads TGTGCCAGCAGTTCACCGGGACAGGGGACTCTGGGAGCTTTCTTT.

V usage is TRBV4-3 and J usage is TRBJ1-5; the D is unclear. V was clipped by 2 bases and J by 2 bases, with 13 bases between them. The CDR3 has 16 amino acids. Per the germline V gene, CDR1 is LGHNA and CDR2 is YSLEER. This chain's CDR3 is CASSQNIRRGNQPQHF. Here the CDR3 DNA reads TGCGCCAGCAGCCAAAACATTAGGAGGGGCAATCAGCCCCAGCATTTT.

This clonotype was seen at least ten times. V is TRBV27 and J is TRBJ2-1; maybe TRBD1 (5 bases). Trimming took 8 bases from V and 1 from J, leaving 9 bases between them. The CDR3 spans 13 residues. The V gene's germline CDR1 is MNHEY and CDR2 SMNVEV (reference sequence). CDR3 nucleotide sequence: TGTGCCAGCGTTGCAGGGTCCTACAATGAGCAGTTCTTC. It yields the protein CASVAGSYNEQFF.